These 13 T cell receptor beta chains came from one sample sequenced in a study of blood T cell repertoires in COVID-19. Generated by immunoSEQ multiplex PCR, the TCRdb table keeps only in-frame clones and is missing some. This sample yields fewer than 250,000 clones, of which approximately 84% are seen a single time; 3.2% belongs to the top ten. Sequencing used PBMCs or T cells enriched from blood (not recorded which). The receptors come from a young woman who had recovered from COVID-19.

The sample holds a few counts of this clone. The CDR3 DNA follows: TGTGCCAGCTTGACTAGCGGGGGGAGCACAGATACGCAGTATTTT. Protein product: CASLTSGGSTDTQYF. The rearrangement links TRBV28 to TRBJ2-3; 13 nucleotides agree with TRBD2. The CDR3 covers 15 residues. Germline-derived CDR1 and CDR2 are MDHEN and SYDVKM. V trimming: 8 bases; J trimming: 0 bases; junction bases outside the gene matches: 2.

This clone was detected a few times. The chain recombines TRBV18 with TRBJ2-5, with 9 bases lining up with TRBD2. Germline CDR1 is KGHSH and CDR2 is LQKENI. V was clipped by 5 bases and J by 4 bases; unmatched bases: 2. The CDR3 spans 13 residues. Here the CDR3 DNA reads TGTGCCAGCTCATGGGGACTAGCAGAGACCCAGTACTTC. It specifies CASSWGLAETQYF.

The CDR3 is CSVEDQGSSYNEQFF. CDR3 bases: TGCAGCGTTGAAGACCAGGGAAGCTCCTACAATGAGCAGTTCTTC. The rearrangement joins TRBV29-1 to TRBJ2-1, with D possibly TRBD1 on 5 matching bases. Trimming took off 0 bases at V and 0 bases at J, with 9 bases between the two ends. The CDR3 extends over 15 amino acids. Germline V gives CDR1 SQVTM, CDR2 ANQGSEA.

This clone was found once. This chain joins TRBV5-8 and TRBJ1-3; D not resolved. This CDR3 is built from 15 residues. Trimming stripped 3 bases from V and 4 bases from J, with 14 bases between. CDR1 is SGHTS, CDR2 YDEGEE, per germline. The CDR3 DNA reads as TGTGCCAGCAGCTGGATGTGGGGAGCCGGAAACACCATATATTTT. Its translation is CASSWMWGAGNTIYF.

CDR3 DNA: TGTGCCTGGGGAACAGGGGGTGGGGCCAACGTCCTGACTTTC. Its protein is CAWGTGGGANVLTF. The chain couples TRBV30 to TRBJ2-6; 8 nucleotides align to TRBD1. The CDR3 runs 14 residues. Per the germline V gene, CDR1 is GTSNPN and CDR2 is SVGIG (reference sequence). V trimming: 5 bases; J trimming: 3 bases; junction bases outside the gene matches: 3.

The J gene is TRBJ2-7, the V gene TRBV28; 14 bases map to TRBD2. Looked up from germline, CDR1 is MDHEN and CDR2 is SYDVKM. The CDR3 has 16 residues. V was pared by 4 bases and J by 5 bases, with 7 bases of the junction left unmatched. CDR3 residues: CASSSPWTSGGNEQYV. DNA for the CDR3: TGTGCCAGCAGTTCCCCTTGGACTAGCGGGGGGAACGAGCAGTACGTC.

The CDR3 nucleotides are TGTGCCAGCAGCCAACTAGGACAAGAGACCCAGTACTTC. It translates to CASSQLGQETQYF. The chain has TRBV3-1 (or the pseudogene TRBV3-2) and TRBJ2-5; D call uncertain. The CDR3 is 13 residues long. From germline, CDR1 is LGHDT and CDR2 YNNKEL (reference sequence). Trimming shortened V by 2 bases and J by 2 bases, and 6 bases separated the two germline ends.

The chain has TRBV7-2 and TRBJ1-2; TRBD1 matches at 8 bases. The CDR3 extends over 16 amino acids. V trimming: 5 bases; J trimming: 6 bases; junction bases outside the gene matches: 14. Germline V lookup: CDR1 SGHTA, CDR2 FQGNSA. The DNA of the CDR3 is TGTGCCAGCAGCCCAGATGGCGACAGGGGTCACGATGGCTACACCTTC. Translated, it gives CASSPDGDRGHDGYTF.

This chain uses TRBV29-1 with TRBJ2-1; 15 nucleotides match TRBD2. The length of the CDR3 is 14 residues. The V gene's germline CDR1 is SQVTM and CDR2 ANQGSEA. The V gene end was trimmed by 7 bases and the J gene end by 4 bases; junction bases not matched to a gene: 2. CDR3 in amino acids: CSGGTSGRYNEQFF. The CDR3 bases are TGCAGCGGTGGGACTAGCGGGAGGTACAATGAGCAGTTCTTC.

This sequence joins TRBV7-3 and TRBJ2-3; 11 positions agree with TRBD2. From germline, CDR1 is SGHTA and CDR2 FQGTGA. The CDR3 is 15 amino acids. V gave up 6 bases and J gave up 5 bases; unmatched junction bases: 7. The CDR3 nucleotides read TGTGCCAGCAGTGTAGCGGGAGGGCCGGGAGATACGCAGTATTTT. Translating gives CASSVAGGPGDTQYF.

The chain employs TRBV7-2 and TRBJ2-3; D not certain. Trimming cost V 6 bases and J 6 bases, with 13 bases left between them. Germline lookup yields CDR1 SGHTA and CDR2 FQGNSA. The CDR3 is made up of 13 amino acids. Here the CDR3 reads CASRVSGSDTQYF. The CDR3 DNA reads TGTGCCAGCAGGGTCTCGGGTTCGGATACGCAGTATTTT.

The CDR3 region has the DNA TGTGCCAGCAGGATTCAGGGGACCGGGGAGCTGTTTTTT. Translating it yields CASRIQGTGELFF. The chain links TRBV28 to TRBJ2-2, with a weak D call TRBD1 (6 bases). CDR3 length: 13 amino acids. Germline V lookup: CDR1 MDHEN, CDR2 SYDVKM. The ends were cut back, 6 bases at V and 5 bases at J, with 10 bases in the middle. The full variable domain, its missing parts supplied by reference TRBV28 and TRBJ2-2, is DVKVTQSSRYLVKRTGEKVFLECVQDMDHENMFWYRQDPGLGLRLIYFSYDVKMKEKGDIPEGYSVSREKKERFSLILESASTNQTSMYLCASRIQGTGELFFGEGSRLTVL.

The chain uses TRBV4-1 and TRBJ2-3; 9 nucleotides agree with TRBD2. V gave up 7 bases and J gave up 5 bases; unmatched junction bases: 25. The CDR3 covers 20 residues. Germline V CDR1 and CDR2: MGHRA, YSYEKL. The CDR3 loop is CASKALGTLGSSGMIDTQYF. CDR3 coding DNA: TGCGCCAGCAAGGCCTTAGGGACGTTAGGTTCTAGCGGGATGATAGATACGCAGTATTTT.